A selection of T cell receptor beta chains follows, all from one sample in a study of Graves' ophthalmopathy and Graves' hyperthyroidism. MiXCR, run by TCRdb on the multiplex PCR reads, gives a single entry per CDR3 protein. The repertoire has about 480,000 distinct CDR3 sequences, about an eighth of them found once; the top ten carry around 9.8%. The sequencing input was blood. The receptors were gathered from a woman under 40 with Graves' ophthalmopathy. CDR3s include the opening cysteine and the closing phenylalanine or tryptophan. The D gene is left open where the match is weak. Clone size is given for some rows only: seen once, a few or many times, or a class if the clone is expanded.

TGTGCCGCCCATGCGGGGACTAGCGGGAGAGAGCAGTACTTC | CAAHAGTSGREQYF | TRBV10-3 | TRBD2 | NA | TRBJ2-7
TGTGCCACTTCCGAGGGGGGCCGCTACGAGCAGTACTTC | CATSEGGRYEQYF | TRBV19 | NA | many | TRBJ2-7
TGTGCCAGCAGTCGAGAGTGGGGCGAGCAGTACTTC | CASSREWGEQYF | TRBV6-1 | NA | many | TRBJ2-7
TGTGCCAGCAATCCGACAGGCACCTACGAGCAGTACTTC | CASNPTGTYEQYF | TRBV6-5 | NA | many | TRBJ2-7
TGTGCCAGCAGTCCAGGACTAGCGGGGGGTGAGGAGACCCAGTACTTC | CASSPGLAGGEETQYF | TRBV28 | TRBD2 | NA | TRBJ2-5
TGTGCCAGCAGTTTATCTTACAGGGGGGCCAATCAGCCCCAGCATTTT | CASSLSYRGANQPQHF | TRBV27 | TRBD1 | many | TRBJ1-5
TGTGCCAGCAGCTTAGATCGGGACGGGGGCGGCTACACCTTC | CASSLDRDGGGYTF | TRBV11-2 | NA | many | TRBJ1-2
TGTGCCAACGGACAGGGGCACGAGCAGTACTTC | CANGQGHEQYF | TRBV28 | TRBD1 | NA | TRBJ2-7
TGCAGCGCCATCTCGGGACAATTGAACACTGAAGCTTTCTTT | CSAISGQLNTEAFF | TRBV29-1 | NA | many | TRBJ1-1
TGTGCCACCAGGGGAACCAACTACGAGCAGTACTTC | CATRGTNYEQYF | TRBV6-2/TRBV6-3 | NA | many | TRBJ2-7
TGTGCCAGCAGTGAAAACATAGACACTGAAGCTTTCTTT | CASSENIDTEAFF | TRBV6-1 | NA | many | TRBJ1-1
TGTGCCAGCAGAATATACCCCCGAGACATTGAGCATTTT | CASRIYPRDIEHF | TRBV6-1 | NA | NA | TRBJ1-5
TGTGCCAGCAGCTTTGGGACCCTGAACACTGAAGCTTTCTTT | CASSFGTLNTEAFF | TRBV7-9 | NA | many | TRBJ1-1
TGTGCCAGCAGGGACCTTCAGGAGCAGTACTTC | CASRDLQEQYF | TRBV6-2/TRBV6-3 | NA | many | TRBJ2-7
TGTGCCAGCAGCCAGAGGGTCGGGAACACTGAAGCTTTCTTT | CASSQRVGNTEAFF | TRBV4-2 | NA | many | TRBJ1-1
TGTGCCACAGGGGGTGCGGAACAGGGCGCGAACTACGAGCAGTACTTC | CATGGAEQGANYEQYF | TRBV5-6 | TRBD1 | many | TRBJ2-7
TGTGCCAGCAGTGCCGACAGGGGGGATCAGCCCCAGCATTTT | CASSADRGDQPQHF | TRBV12-3/TRBV12-4 | TRBD1 | many | TRBJ1-5
TGTGCCAGCAGATCCGGGACTAGCGGCCGCTACGAGCAGTACTTC | CASRSGTSGRYEQYF | TRBV6-1 | TRBD2 | many | TRBJ2-7
TGTGCCAGGCAGGGTGGAACTGAAGCTTTCTTT | CARQGGTEAFF | TRBV6-5 | NA | many | TRBJ1-1
TGTGCCTGGAGCGAGGGAATGTACACTGAAGCTTTCTTT | CAWSEGMYTEAFF | TRBV30 | NA | NA | TRBJ1-1
TGTGCCAGCAGTCCAGAGATCTATTCACCCCTCCACTTT | CASSPEIYSPLHF | TRBV12-3/TRBV12-4 | NA | many | TRBJ1-6
TGTGCCAGCGGTACCGGGACACCTCTCTACGAGCAGTACTTC | CASGTGTPLYEQYF | TRBV6-1 | NA | many | TRBJ2-7
TGTGCCAGCAGCGTAGGTGAAGGGATGCGCTCCTACGAGCAGTACTTC | CASSVGEGMRSYEQYF | TRBV9 | NA | NA | TRBJ2-7
TGCGCCAGCAGCTTGGAGGGCAGGGGGAACACTGAAGCTTTCTTT | CASSLEGRGNTEAFF | TRBV5-1 | NA | many | TRBJ1-1
TGCGCCAGCAGCTCCCACTCCAGCTCCTATAATTCACCCCTCCACTTT | CASSSHSSSYNSPLHF | TRBV5-1 | NA | many | TRBJ1-6
TGTGCCAGCAGCACGACAGGGAACAATCAGCCCCAGCATTTT | CASSTTGNNQPQHF | TRBV7-9 | TRBD1 | many | TRBJ1-5
TGTGCCAGCAGTGACGCAGGGGGCAGGCCTGCCGAGCAGTACTTC | CASSDAGGRPAEQYF | TRBV12-3/TRBV12-4 | TRBD1 | many | TRBJ2-7
TGTGCCTGGAGTGTATCCAAAGGAGTGAACACTGAAGCTTTCTTT | CAWSVSKGVNTEAFF | TRBV30 | NA | few | TRBJ1-1
TGTGCCAGCAGTGGACAGGCCGGGAGTCAGCCCCAGCATTTT | CASSGQAGSQPQHF | TRBV2 | NA | many | TRBJ1-5
TGCAGCGTTGAAGTTCCTCTATCGGGACGTTCAAAAGAGACCCAGTACTTC | CSVEVPLSGRSKETQYF | TRBV29-1 | NA | many | TRBJ2-5
TGCGCCAGCAGCTTGGGGCAGGGGAAAGAAGCTTTCTTT | CASSLGQGKEAFF | TRBV5-1 | NA | many | TRBJ1-1
TGTGCCAGCAGCTTAAGTCCCAGGGTGAATTCACCCCTCCACTTT | CASSLSPRVNSPLHF | TRBV7-3 | NA | many | TRBJ1-6
TGTGCCTCCGGACAGCCTTCGAACACCGGGGAGCCGTTTTTT | CASGQPSNTGEPFF | TRBV30 | NA | NA | TRBJ2-2
TGTGCCAGCAGTTTAATTCCCCCGGTAGCCAAAAACATTCAGTACTTC | CASSLIPPVAKNIQYF | TRBV12-3/TRBV12-4 | NA | many | TRBJ2-4
TGTGCCAGCAGTCCGGGACACCAGTCCGAGACCCAGTACTTC | CASSPGHQSETQYF | TRBV12-3/TRBV12-4 | NA | many | TRBJ2-5
TGCGCCAGCAGCTTAAGCGACAGGGGGCACGAGCAGTACTTC | CASSLSDRGHEQYF | TRBV5-1 | TRBD1 | many | TRBJ2-7
TGTGCCAGCAGCCAAGAGGCCGTTTCGAGGGAGACCCAGTACTTC | CASSQEAVSRETQYF | TRBV4-2 | NA | NA | TRBJ2-5
TGTGCCAGCAGCTTGGTGACAGGGGATGAGACCAAGTACTTC | CASSLVTGDETKYF | TRBV5-5 | TRBD1 | NA | TRBJ2-5
TGTGCCAGCACCATACTCCTTTCCCTGGCTGTTCAGCCCCAGCATTTT | CASTILLSLAVQPQHF | TRBV6-2/TRBV6-3 | NA | many | TRBJ1-5
TGTGCCAGCAGTCCTGGGGCACCCGCTAACTATGGCTACACCTTC | CASSPGAPANYGYTF | TRBV12-3/TRBV12-4 | NA | many | TRBJ1-2
TGTGCCAGCAGCTTAGGCCCTAGGGACGAGCAGTACTTC | CASSLGPRDEQYF | TRBV7-2 | NA | many | TRBJ2-7
TGTGCCAGCAGCGAGAGGACTAGCGACACCGGGGAGCTGTTTTTT | CASSERTSDTGELFF | TRBV9 | TRBD2 | many | TRBJ2-2
TGCAGTGCCAGTCGGAATTACAATGAGCAGTTCTTC | CSASRNYNEQFF | TRBV20-1 | NA | NA | TRBJ2-1
TGTGCCAGCTCAAACGACAGGGAGAGGCCCTCTAAGGGCTACACCTTC | CASSNDRERPSKGYTF | TRBV18 | TRBD1 | many | TRBJ1-2
TGTGCCAGCAGTTGGGGACTAGCGGGGGGAAGGCAAGAGACCCAGTACTTC | CASSWGLAGGRQETQYF | TRBV6-5 | TRBD2 | many | TRBJ2-5
TGTGCCTGGACCAATCTATTGGGGTTCGGGGAGACCCAGTACTTC | CAWTNLLGFGETQYF | TRBV30 | NA | many | TRBJ2-5
TGTGCCAGCTCAAGGACAGGGAGCGGGGCCAACGTCCTGACTTTC | CASSRTGSGANVLTF | TRBV18 | TRBD1 | many | TRBJ2-6